This TCR beta chain was observed in a study of spatial heterogeneity in lung cancer. About the study: A T cell module score from matched bulk RNA-seq correlated strongly with TCR transcript counts in tumor regions.

Worth noting for this clonotype: The antigen remains undetermined. A clone one base away is much larger, so this may be a read error. This beta chain appears as a stray read in a library generated for alpha chains; its size is not informative.

MiXCR, run by TCRdb on the 5' RACE reads, gives a single entry per CDR3 protein. The data hold about 18,000 distinct CDR3 sequences, with approximately 9.6% observed a single time. The study's findings and limits: Estimated TCR-seq coverage of tumor T cells was only roughly 7% for alpha chains. For beta chains, the corresponding estimate was about 13%. Counts of expanded intratumoral alpha and beta TCRs tracked tumor mutation counts.

CDR1 is SGHRS and CDR2 is YFSETQ in the germline V gene. V was trimmed by 4 bases and J by 5 bases, leaving 11 bases between them. The CDR3 loop spans 13 amino acids. Documented time point: sample taken at primary tumor resection. Untreated early-stage non-small cell lung cancer patients, fewer than 85 in total, were the donors. In each case, whole RNA from tumor, nontumor lung or frozen PBMC was sequenced unsorted. The receptor's source is a female donor with early-stage non-small cell lung cancer. The J gene is TRBJ2-3, the V gene TRBV5-1; D unclear. The sample was lung tumor tissue, taken at surgery. The CDR3 coding sequence is TGCGCCAGCAGCCTAGGGCCAAAAGATACGCAGTATTTT. It specifies CASSLGPKDTQYF.